The 20 T cell receptor beta chains below all came from one sample that was sequenced in a study of T cells in narcolepsy. Profiled with immunoSEQ multiplex PCR; TCRdb holds only in-frame clones, not every one. The sample lists about 32,000 clones; roughly 79% were seen once. The sequenced material came from memory (CD45RA-) CD4+ T cells from blood. The receptor source for this set is a human donor in good health.

This clone has more than one count but fewer than ten. In DNA form, the CDR3 reads TGTGCCAGCAGCCGCGACAGGGAAGGAAACACCATATATTTT. This encodes CASSRDREGNTIYF. The chain employs TRBV5-4 and TRBJ1-3; 7 bases are a match to TRBD1. The CDR3 has 14 residues. Looked up from germline, CDR1 is SGHNT and CDR2 is YYREEE (reference sequence). The V gene end was trimmed by 4 bases and the J gene end by 4 bases; junction bases not matched to a gene: 5.

V usage is TRBV6-5 and J usage is TRBJ2-1; 9 bases fit TRBD2. CDR1 is MNHEY, CDR2 SVGAGI, per germline. The CDR3 runs to 13 residues. V lost 6 bases and J lost 13; bases outside the gene matches: 10. DNA of the CDR3: TGTGCCAGCAGCTTAGCGGGAGACGGGCGTCAGTTCTTC. Encoded protein: CASSLAGDGRQFF.

The chain combines TRBV7-9 with TRBJ2-2; D is possibly TRBD1 (5 bases). The CDR3 totals 14 residues. The V end lost 1 base, the J end lost 6 bases, and 9 bases lay between the germline ends. The germline V gene has CDR1 SEHNR and CDR2 FQNEAQ (reference sequence). Here the CDR3 DNA reads TGTGCCAGCAGCTTAGAGGGGTGGCCCGGGGAGCTGTTTTTT. This translates into CASSLEGWPGELFF.

As DNA, the CDR3 is TGTGCCAGCAGCCAACCTCGGACTAGCGGGAGCCCCTACGAGCAGTACTTC. The encoded protein is CASSQPRTSGSPYEQYF. The V and J genes are TRBV4-2 and TRBJ2-7, with 13 bases that match TRBD2. Germline V lookup: CDR1 LGHNA, CDR2 YNFKEQ. This CDR3 has 17 residues. V lost 2 bases, J lost 2 bases, and 6 bases stayed unmatched.

The chain uses TRBV5-1 and TRBJ2-7, with D perhaps assigned TRBD1 or TRBD2 (5 bases each). V dropped 4 bases and J dropped 2 bases, with 13 bases sitting between them. Germline values: CDR1 SGHRS, CDR2 YFSETQ. The CDR3 is 14 amino acids. CDR3 residues: CASSTGTVTYEQYF. CDR3 coding DNA: TGCGCCAGCAGCACCGGGACGGTGACCTACGAGCAGTACTTC.

V and J are TRBV7-2 and TRBJ2-7, with TRBD2 as a possible D gene (6 bases). The germline V and J ends were trimmed by 6 bases and 2 bases, with 17 bases remaining between them. Germline V lookup: CDR1 SGHTA, CDR2 FQGNSA. The CDR3 is 15 amino acids. The CDR3 here is CASRGIGGSTYEQYF. CDR3 nucleotide sequence: TGTGCCAGCAGGGGAATAGGAGGGTCCACCTACGAGCAGTACTTC. The entire variable domain, with the rest obtained from reference TRBV7-2 and TRBJ2-7, is as follows: GAGVSQSPSNKVTEKGKDVELRCDPISGHTALYWYRQSLGQGLEFLIYFQGNSAPDKSGLPSDRFSAERTGGSVSTLTIQRTQQEDSAVYLCASRGIGGSTYEQYFGPGTRLTVT.

This clone has just a few counts. J is TRBJ1-5 and V is TRBV4-1; 7 positions match TRBD1. There are 15 residues in the CDR3. CDR1 and CDR2 (germline): MGHRA, YSYEKL. V was clipped by 4 bases and J by 6 bases; unmatched bases: 9. CDR3 DNA: TGCGCCAGCAGCCTCAACAGGGGCCGAGGTCAGCCCCAGCATTTT. It is translated as CASSLNRGRGQPQHF.

This chain uses TRBV30 with TRBJ1-1; possibly TRBD1 for D (6 bases). CDR1 and CDR2 from the germline V gene are GTSNPN and SVGIG (reference sequence). CDR3 length: 13 residues. CDR3 residues: CGEKDRQNTEAFF. The CDR3 DNA follows: TGTGGAGAAAAGGACAGACAGAACACTGAAGCTTTCTTT. The full variable domain, in which reference TRBV30 and TRBJ1-1 provide the parts outside the CDR3, is SQTIHQWPATLVQPVGSPLSLECTVEGTSNPNLYWYRQAAGRGLQLLFYSVGIGQISSEVPQNLSASRPQDRQFILSSKKLLLSDSGFYLCGEKDRQNTEAFFGQGTRLTVV.

The chain joins TRBV5-6 to TRBJ2-5; 7 positions agree with TRBD1. Trimming removed 4 bases from V and 4 bases from J; junction bases left unmatched: 16. From germline, CDR1 is SGHDT and CDR2 YYEEEE. The CDR3 loop spans 17 amino acids. The CDR3 DNA is TGTGCCAGCAGCCTAATCGGGCAGGGACAGCGTGGAGAGACCCAGTACTTC. It encodes CASSLIGQGQRGETQYF.

As for this clone: An end of the junction differs from the germline gene, which may be a read error. The chain has TRBV6-5 and TRBJ1-3; D gene uncertain. There are 15 residues in the CDR3. Germline V gives CDR1 MNHEY, CDR2 SVGAGI. CDR3 protein: CAGSPTGVSGNTIYF. In DNA form, the CDR3 reads TGTGCCGGCAGTCCTACGGGAGTCTCTGGAAACACCATATATTTT.

The CDR3 nucleotides read TGTGCCGGGAAAAGCTCCTATAATTCACCCCTCCACTTT. The encoded protein is CAGKSSYNSPLHF. This rearrangement joins TRBV2 to TRBJ1-6; D unresolved. Germline lookup yields CDR1 SNHLY and CDR2 FYNNEI. V was cut by 11 bases and J by 0 bases, with 8 bases left in between. This CDR3 has 13 amino acids.

This chain connects TRBV5-1 to TRBJ2-2; a weak D match, TRBD1 (7 bases). V was shortened by 1 base and J by 6 bases, with 13 bases between the two germline ends. The CDR3 totals 15 residues. In germline, CDR1 is SGHRS, CDR2 YFSETQ. The CDR3 nucleotides are TGCGCCAGCAGCTTGTCAGGGGGGCGCGCCGGGGAGCTGTTTTTT. Translation gives CASSLSGGRAGELFF.

The gene calls are TRBV23-1 and TRBJ1-2, with 7 bases identical to TRBD1. TRBV23-1 carries the ORF label, with uncertain function. The junction had 8 bases not matched to a gene; V was cut back by 3 bases and J by 4 bases. The CDR3 has 15 residues. CDR3 nucleotide sequence: TGCGCCAGCAGTCATACGACAGGGTCGACCTATGGCTACACCTTC. Residues: CASSHTTGSTYGYTF.

The chain carries TRBV27 and TRBJ2-6, with D unclear. V lost 2 bases and J lost 4, with 9 bases in between. There are 15 residues in the CDR3. CDR1 is MNHEY, CDR2 SMNVEV, per germline (reference sequence). This CDR3 reads CASSLTSAGANVLTF. The CDR3 bases are TGTGCCAGCAGTTTAACCTCGGCGGGGGCCAACGTCCTGACTTTC.

In this sample, this clone turned up once. This chain links TRBV2 with TRBJ1-1, with unresolved D. The CDR3 runs 15 residues. The germline V gene has CDR1 SNHLY and CDR2 FYNNEI. V was pared by 7 bases and J by 1 base, with 16 bases between. The DNA of the CDR3 is TGTGCCAGCACTCCCGGAGGCCGAGGGAACACTGAAGCTTTCTTT. Encoded protein: CASTPGGRGNTEAFF.

The CDR3 sequence is CASSRTASSGELFF. DNA of the CDR3: TGTGCCAGCAGTAGAACCGCTAGCTCCGGGGAGCTGTTTTTT. The gene calls are TRBV6-6 and TRBJ2-2; D may be TRBD2 (5 bases). The V end lost 5 bases, the J end lost 6 bases, and 13 bases lay between the germline ends. The CDR3 is 14 residues long. Germline V gene sequence: CDR1 MNHNY, CDR2 SVGAGI (reference sequence).

This clone was seen a handful of times. CDR3 loop: CSALLTGTGNTIYF. DNA of the CDR3: TGCAGCGCTTTACTGACAGGGACTGGAAACACCATATATTTT. The chain is built from TRBV29-1 and TRBJ1-3; 7 bases are a match to TRBD1. This CDR3 has 14 residues. Trimming cost V 7 bases and J 2 bases; bases outside gene matches: 8. Germline V gene data show CDR1 as SQVTM and CDR2 as ANQGSEA. The variable domain in full, completed from reference TRBV29-1 and TRBJ1-3, reads SAVISQKPSRDICQRGTSLTIQCQVDSQVTMMFWYRQQPGQSLTLIATANQGSEATYESGFVIDKFPISRPNLTFSTLTVSNMSPEDSSIYLCSALLTGTGNTIYFGEGSWLTVV.

V gene TRBV5-4 combines with J gene TRBJ2-5; 9 bases agree with TRBD1. The CDR3 contains 17 residues. Germline trimming cut 2 bases from V and 4 bases from J; bases unmatched to any gene: 12. Per the germline V gene, CDR1 is SGHNT and CDR2 is YYREEE (reference sequence). CDR3 amino acids: CASSFSPGTGNPETQYF. In nucleotides, the CDR3 is TGTGCCAGCAGCTTCAGTCCCGGGACAGGGAATCCAGAGACCCAGTACTTC.

For the CDR3, the DNA is TGTGCCAGCAACTTGGCCACTAGACTAGCAGATACGCAGTATTTT. Translation: CASNLATRLADTQYF. V usage is TRBV7-8 and J usage is TRBJ2-3; TRBD2 is a possible D gene (6 bases). CDR1 is SGHVS, CDR2 FQNEAQ, per germline. Trimming took 7 bases from V and 4 from J, leaving 18 bases between them. The CDR3 length is 15 residues.

This clone is a singleton in its sample. The chain recombines TRBV7-8 with TRBJ2-5, with D possibly matching TRBD1 (6 bases). In germline, CDR1 is SGHVS, CDR2 FQNEAQ. The length of the CDR3 is 15 residues. Between the trimmed V and J ends, which lost 5 bases and 5 bases, there was a span of 18 bases. The CDR3 reads CASSVQGKVGETQYF. The CDR3 region has the DNA TGTGCCAGCAGCGTACAGGGTAAAGTTGGGGAGACCCAGTACTTC.